Following are 12 T cell receptor beta chains from one sample sequenced in a study of OX40 agonist ivuxolimab in advanced cancers. The repertoire was sequenced with immunoSEQ multiplex PCR; TCRdb's copy has only in-frame clones and lacks some. The table lists about 69,000 clones, roughly 84% of them singletons. The sample in question was CD4+ or CD8+ T cells sorted from blood, obtained in a trial of the OX40 agonist ivuxolimab. Receptors were obtained from an adult with an advanced solid tumor such as melanoma, head and neck, liver or kidney cancer.

The V call is TRBV5-1, the J call TRBJ2-3; 12 bases are shared with TRBD2. J lost 0 bases, V lost 0 bases, and 5 bases had no gene match. In germline, CDR1 is SGHRS, CDR2 YFSETQ. This CDR3 has 18 amino acids. CDR3 nucleotides: TGCGCCAGCAGCTTGGGGACTAGCGGGATTTTTAGCACAGATACGCAGTATTTT. It yields the protein CASSLGTSGIFSTDTQYF.

The rearrangement links TRBV7-9 to TRBJ1-1; D is ambiguous. V lost 5 bases and J lost 5, with 12 bases in between. Germline V gene data show CDR1 as SEHNR and CDR2 as FQNEAQ (reference sequence). The CDR3 loop spans 13 amino acids. This CDR3 is CASSRPPGTEAFF. The DNA of the CDR3 is TGTGCCAGCAGCCGGCCCCCGGGGACTGAAGCTTTCTTT.

To note about this clone: Other DNA variants within this sample encode the same CDR3. The chain has TRBV4-3 and TRBJ2-7; the D gene could be TRBD1 or TRBD2 (5 bases each). The CDR3 runs to 15 residues. V lost 0 bases and J lost 1, with 10 bases in between. The germline V gene encodes CDR1 LGHNA and CDR2 YSLEER. CDR3: CASSQDRGLSYEQYF. The DNA of the CDR3 is TGCGCCAGCAGCCAAGATCGGGGCCTTTCCTACGAGCAGTACTTC.

The chain recombines TRBV7-3 with TRBJ2-3, with TRBD2 matching over 7 bases. In germline, CDR1 is SGHTA, CDR2 FQGTGA. The CDR3 spans 15 residues. J gave up 3 bases and V 4 bases, and 7 bases lay outside the gene matches. CDR3 in DNA: TGTGCCAGCAGCTGGACCGGGACTATTACAGATACGCAGTATTTT. As protein: CASSWTGTITDTQYF. Full variable domain (missing parts from reference TRBV7-3 and TRBJ2-3): GAGVSQTPSNKVTEKGKYVELRCDPISGHTALYWYRQSLGQGPEFLIYFQGTGAADDSGLPNDRFFAVRPEGSVSTLKIQRTERGDSAVYLCASSWTGTITDTQYFGPGTRLTVL.

The rearrangement links TRBV11-3 to TRBJ1-2, with D tentatively TRBD1 (5 bases). Trimming stripped 4 bases from V and 1 base from J, with 7 bases between. This CDR3 spans 13 amino acids. Germline lookup yields CDR1 SGHNT and CDR2 YENEEA. The DNA for the CDR3 is TGTGCCAGCAGCTACGGGGGTAACTATGGCTACACCTTC. Its protein product is CASSYGGNYGYTF.

The chain couples TRBV7-2 to TRBJ1-2, with 8 bases that match TRBD1. J lost 3 bases, V lost 0 bases, and 3 bases had no gene match. The CDR3 has 15 residues. The germline V gene encodes CDR1 SGHTA and CDR2 FQGNSA. The CDR3 DNA reads TGTGCCAGCAGCTTAGCCGGACAGGGATACTATGGCTACACCTTC. Its protein is CASSLAGQGYYGYTF.

The table lists this clone with a few counts. The rearrangement uses TRBV2 and TRBJ1-5; 9 nucleotides line up with TRBD1. The CDR3 spans 15 residues. With V trimmed by 8 bases and J by 3 bases, 8 bases remained unmatched. Per germline, CDR1 SNHLY and CDR2 FYNNEI. The CDR3 loop reads CASSKDRGPNQPQHF. DNA for the CDR3: TGTGCCAGCTCCAAGGACAGGGGACCCAATCAGCCCCAGCATTTT.

The CDR3 DNA sequence: TGTGCCAGCAGTTTACTCGACAGTGCAACTAATGAAAAACTGTTTTTT. It encodes CASSLLDSATNEKLFF. The chain joins TRBV28 to TRBJ1-4, with a weak D call TRBD1 (5 bases). Germline CDR1 MDHEN, CDR2 SYDVKM. V was cut by 2 bases and J by 0 bases, with 10 bases left in between. The CDR3 has 16 amino acids. Full variable domain (remainder filled in from reference TRBV28 and TRBJ1-4): DVKVTQSSRYLVKRTGEKVFLECVQDMDHENMFWYRQDPGLGLRLIYFSYDVKMKEKGDIPEGYSVSREKKERFSLILESASTNQTSMYLCASSLLDSATNEKLFFGSGTQLSVL.

This sequence joins TRBV7-9 and TRBJ1-1; D unresolved. Deletions cut 3 bases from V and 2 bases from J, with 10 bases between. Germline V gene data show CDR1 as SEHNR and CDR2 as FQNEAQ (reference sequence). The CDR3 sequence is 14 residues long. As DNA, the CDR3 is TGTGCCAGCAGCTTTTCACCACGAAACACTGAAGCTTTCTTT. This gives the protein CASSFSPRNTEAFF.

This rearrangement joins TRBV7-2 to TRBJ2-3; no definite D call. This CDR3 contains 12 residues. Germline V gene lookup returns CDR1 SGHTA and CDR2 FQGNSA. The V end lost 0 bases, the J end lost 10 bases, and 8 bases lay between the germline ends. As DNA, the CDR3 is TGTGCCAGCAGCTTAGCAAGTGTACCGCAGTATTTT. Translation: CASSLASVPQYF.

The rearrangement links TRBV28 to TRBJ2-3, with 9 bases fitting TRBD2. V was pared by 2 bases and J by 1 base, with 1 base of the junction left unmatched. In germline, CDR1 is MDHEN, CDR2 SYDVKM. This CDR3 comprises 15 residues. This CDR3 is CASSLASGGTDTQYF. The CDR3 DNA reads TGTGCCAGCAGTTTAGCTAGCGGGGGCACAGATACGCAGTATTTT.

This rearrangement joins TRBV11-2 to TRBJ2-7; D gene uncertain. The CDR3 runs 12 residues. Trimming stripped 5 bases from V and 0 bases from J, with 5 bases between. Per germline, CDR1 SGHAT and CDR2 FQNNGV. Here the CDR3 reads CASSLFSYEQYF. For the CDR3, the DNA is TGTGCCAGCAGCCTTTTCTCCTACGAGCAGTACTTC.